Below, 15 T cell receptor beta chains from the same sample are listed, as sequenced in a study of early T cells in non-severe SARS-CoV-2 infection. TCRdb re-called the 5' RACE reads with MiXCR, one entry per CDR3 protein. Of tens of thousands of distinct CDR3 sequences in the sample, under 11% were seen once. The sequenced sample consisted of whole blood. These receptor sequences come from an adult who was a healthcare worker with PCR-confirmed SARS-CoV-2 infection or an uninfected control (not recorded which).

This clonotype came up a few times. The chain recombines TRBV2 with TRBJ2-3, with D unresolved. V was cut by 8 bases and J by 6 bases, with 9 bases left in between. Germline assignment: CDR1 SNHLY and CDR2 FYNNEI. This CDR3 has 11 residues. The CDR3 region is CASAYLDTQYF. CDR3 coding DNA: TGTGCCAGCGCCTATCTCGATACGCAGTATTTT.

Many counts were recorded for this clonotype. This chain uses TRBV7-9 with TRBJ2-5; tentatively, D is TRBD1 (5 bases). The CDR3 spans 13 residues. V lost 4 bases, J lost 1 base, and 7 bases lay in between. Germline V lookup: CDR1 SEHNR, CDR2 FQNEAQ (reference sequence). This CDR3 reads CASSSQGQETQYF. CDR3 sequence (DNA): TGTGCCAGCAGCTCGCAGGGCCAAGAGACCCAGTACTTC.

The V and J genes are TRBV7-6 and TRBJ2-2, with 7 bases matching TRBD1. The CDR3 loop spans 15 amino acids. V trimming: 5 bases; J trimming: 4 bases; junction bases outside the gene matches: 7. Germline CDR1 and CDR2: SGHVS and FNYEAQ. CDR3 amino acids: CASSKPRQGTGELFF. CDR3 DNA sequence: TGTGCCAGCAGCAAGCCTAGACAGGGCACCGGGGAGCTGTTTTTT.

At least ten counts were recorded for this clonotype. The chain is built from TRBV11-1 and TRBJ2-7; TRBD2 matches 10 bases. The CDR3 runs 16 residues. CDR1 and CDR2 (germline): SGHAT, FQDESV (reference sequence). Unmatched junction bases numbered 7, after V lost 5 bases and J lost 0 bases. CDR3 region: CASSPYSGGSSYEQYF. The CDR3 region has the DNA TGTGCCAGCAGCCCCTATAGCGGGGGGAGCTCCTACGAGCAGTACTTC.

The chain uses TRBV7-9 and TRBJ1-1; D may be TRBD1 (5 bases). The V gene's germline CDR1 is SEHNR and CDR2 FQNEAQ (reference sequence). CDR3 length: 14 amino acids. V lost 3 bases and J lost 1, with 9 bases in between. The CDR3 here is CASSLGGRNTEAFF. CDR3 coding DNA: TGTGCCAGCAGCTTGGGGGGAAGGAACACTGAAGCTTTCTTT. Using reference TRBV7-9 and TRBJ1-1 for the parts outside the CDR3, the full variable domain is DTGVSQNPRHKITKRGQNVTFRCDPISEHNRLYWYRQTLGQGPEFLTYFQNEAQLEKSRLLSDRFSAERPKGSFSTLEIQRTEQGDSAMYLCASSLGGRNTEAFFGQGTRLTVV.

The V and J genes are TRBV2 and TRBJ2-2; the D is unclear. The CDR3 has 14 amino acids. V lost 4 bases and J 6 bases, leaving 12 bases between the germline ends. CDR1 and CDR2 from the germline V gene are SNHLY and FYNNEI. The CDR3 sequence is CASSARRAPGELFF. The CDR3 DNA reads TGTGCCAGCAGTGCAAGGAGAGCTCCCGGGGAGCTGTTTTTT.

This clonotype was counted at least ten times. V and J are TRBV29-1 and TRBJ2-7, with TRBD1 matching over 7 bases. Germline CDR1 reads SQVTM; CDR2 reads ANQGSEA. After removal of 6 bases from V and 3 bases from J, the junction contained 8 bases not matched to a gene. The CDR3 sequence is 13 residues long. The CDR3 region has the DNA TGCAGCGTATCGGGACAGTTTCACTACGAGCAGTACTTC. This encodes CSVSGQFHYEQYF.

This clonotype was observed many times. The J gene is TRBJ1-6, the V gene TRBV6-5; no firm D call. CDR3 length: 17 residues. The germline V gene encodes CDR1 MNHEY and CDR2 SVGAGI. V was clipped by 7 bases and J by 9 bases, with 25 bases between them. The CDR3 DNA sequence: TGTGCCAGCACAATTACCGGGATCCCCCATATAATTTCACCCCTCCACTTT. It specifies CASTITGIPHIISPLHF.

Only a few counts were recorded for this clonotype. This rearrangement joins TRBV5-1 to TRBJ2-3; D ambiguous. Trimming removed 4 bases at V and 4 bases at J, with 10 bases between. Germline V gene lookup returns CDR1 SGHRS and CDR2 YFSETQ. CDR3 size: 13 residues. The CDR3 DNA follows: TGCGCCAGCAGCAGGGAAGGGCCAGATACGCAGTATTTT. Translating it yields CASSREGPDTQYF.

This clonotype was seen only a few times. The chain carries TRBV5-4 and TRBJ2-7, with 11 bases fitting TRBD2. Per the germline V gene, CDR1 is SGHNT and CDR2 is YYREEE (reference sequence). The CDR3 extends over 16 amino acids. The J segment lost 2 bases and the V segment lost 5 bases, leaving 9 bases of the junction unmatched. The CDR3 coding sequence is TGTGCCAGCAGAGGAGGGCCGGGACTAGCGGCCTACGAGCAGTACTTC. It yields the protein CASRGGPGLAAYEQYF.

The chain has TRBV29-1 and TRBJ1-1, with unresolved D. The CDR3 sequence is 13 residues long. Germline CDR1 is SQVTM and CDR2 is ANQGSEA. V was shortened by 4 bases and J by 0 bases, with 9 bases between the two germline ends. The CDR3 is CSVARLLNTEAFF. CDR3 coding DNA: TGCAGCGTTGCGAGACTCCTGAACACTGAAGCTTTCTTT.

The table lists this clonotype with a few counts. V and J are TRBV20-1 and TRBJ2-1, with 9 bases aligning to TRBD2. The V gene's germline CDR1 is DFQATT and CDR2 SNEGSKA (reference sequence). The CDR3 sequence is 14 residues long. V lost 6 bases to trimming and J lost 4 bases; unmatched junction nucleotides: 7. This CDR3 reads CSAISGSLYNEQFF. The CDR3 DNA sequence: TGCAGTGCCATTAGCGGGAGTTTGTACAATGAGCAGTTCTTC.

This clonotype has at least ten counts. The rearrangement uses TRBV10-3 and TRBJ1-2, with D unclear. The CDR3 totals 14 residues. Trimming removed 4 bases from V and 4 bases from J, with 13 bases in between. In germline, CDR1 is ENHRY, CDR2 SYGVKD. CDR3 region: CAISATLGIYGYTF. The CDR3 nucleotides read TGTGCCATCAGTGCCACCCTGGGAATCTATGGCTACACCTTC.

A few counts support this clonotype. This chain joins TRBV5-6 and TRBJ2-5, with 10 bases identical to TRBD1. The V gene's germline CDR1 is SGHDT and CDR2 YYEEEE. CDR3 length: 15 residues. The J segment lost 7 bases and the V segment lost 0 bases, leaving 6 bases of the junction unmatched. CDR3 loop: CASSLAGQGYGTQYF. The CDR3 nucleotides read TGTGCCAGCAGCTTGGCGGGACAGGGGTACGGGACCCAGTACTTC. The full variable domain, with the rest looked up from reference TRBV5-6 and TRBJ2-5, is DAGVTQSPTHLIKTRGQQVTLRCSPKSGHDTVSWYQQALGQGPQFIFQYYEEEERQRGNFPDRFSGHQFPNYSSELNVNALLLGDSALYLCASSLAGQGYGTQYFGPGTRLLVL.

CDR3 nucleotides: TGTGCCACCCTCCCGTTGACAGGGGAGGACGAGCAGTACTTC. As protein: CATLPLTGEDEQYF. The V and J genes are TRBV12-3 or TRBV12-4 and TRBJ2-7; TRBD1 agrees at 8 bases. Trimming took 10 bases from V and 5 from J; bases not matched to a gene: 13. CDR3 size: 14 residues.